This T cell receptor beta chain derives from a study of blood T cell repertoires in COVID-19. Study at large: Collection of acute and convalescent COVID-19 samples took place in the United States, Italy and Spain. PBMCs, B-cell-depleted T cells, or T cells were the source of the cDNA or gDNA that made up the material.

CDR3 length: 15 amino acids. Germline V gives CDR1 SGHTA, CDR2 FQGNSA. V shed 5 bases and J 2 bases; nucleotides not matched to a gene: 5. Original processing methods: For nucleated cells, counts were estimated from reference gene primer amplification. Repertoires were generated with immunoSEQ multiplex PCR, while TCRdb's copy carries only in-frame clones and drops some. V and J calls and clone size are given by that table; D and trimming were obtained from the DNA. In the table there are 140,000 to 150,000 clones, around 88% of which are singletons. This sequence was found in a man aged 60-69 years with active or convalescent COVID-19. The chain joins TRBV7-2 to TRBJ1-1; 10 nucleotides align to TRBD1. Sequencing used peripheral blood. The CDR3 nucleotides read TGTGCCAGCAGCATTCGACAGGGGGCCAACACTGAAGCTTTCTTT. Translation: CASSIRQGANTEAFF.